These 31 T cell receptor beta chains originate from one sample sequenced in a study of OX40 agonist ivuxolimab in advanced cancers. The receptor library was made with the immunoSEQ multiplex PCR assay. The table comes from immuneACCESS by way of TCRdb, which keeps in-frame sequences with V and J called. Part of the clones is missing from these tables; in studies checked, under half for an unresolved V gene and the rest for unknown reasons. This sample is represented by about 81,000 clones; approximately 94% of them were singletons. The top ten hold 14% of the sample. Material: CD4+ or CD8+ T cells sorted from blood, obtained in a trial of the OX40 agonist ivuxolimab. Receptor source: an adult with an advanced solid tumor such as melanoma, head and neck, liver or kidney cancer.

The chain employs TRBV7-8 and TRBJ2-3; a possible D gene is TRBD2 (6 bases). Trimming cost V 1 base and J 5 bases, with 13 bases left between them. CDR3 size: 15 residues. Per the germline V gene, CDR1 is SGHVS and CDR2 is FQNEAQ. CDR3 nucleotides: TGTGCCAGCAGCTTAGTATTACGGGGGAGAGATACGCAGTATTTT. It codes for CASSLVLRGRDTQYF.

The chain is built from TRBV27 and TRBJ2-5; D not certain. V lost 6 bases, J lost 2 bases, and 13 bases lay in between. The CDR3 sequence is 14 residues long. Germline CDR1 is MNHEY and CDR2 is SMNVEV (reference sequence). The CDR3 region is CASSQFQSQETQYF. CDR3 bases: TGTGCCAGCAGCCAGTTTCAGTCACAAGAGACCCAGTACTTC.

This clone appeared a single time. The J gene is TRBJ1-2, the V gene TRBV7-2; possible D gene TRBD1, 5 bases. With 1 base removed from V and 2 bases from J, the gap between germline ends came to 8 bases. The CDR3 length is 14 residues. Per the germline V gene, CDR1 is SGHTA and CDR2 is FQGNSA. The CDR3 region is CASSLGQPNYGYTF. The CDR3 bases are TGTGCCAGCAGCTTAGGACAGCCAAACTATGGCTACACCTTC.

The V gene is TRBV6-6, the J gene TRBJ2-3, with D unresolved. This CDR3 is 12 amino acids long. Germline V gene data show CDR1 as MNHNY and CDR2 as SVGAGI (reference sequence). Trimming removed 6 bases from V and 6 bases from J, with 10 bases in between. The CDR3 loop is CASSPEGDTQYF. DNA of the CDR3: TGTGCCAGCAGCCCCGAAGGGGATACGCAGTATTTT.

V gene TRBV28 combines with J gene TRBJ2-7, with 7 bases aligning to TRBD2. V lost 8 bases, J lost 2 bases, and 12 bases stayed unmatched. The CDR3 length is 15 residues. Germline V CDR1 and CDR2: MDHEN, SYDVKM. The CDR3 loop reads CASHGRGGPPYEQYF. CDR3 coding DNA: TGTGCCAGCCACGGGCGGGGAGGGCCCCCCTACGAGCAGTACTTC.

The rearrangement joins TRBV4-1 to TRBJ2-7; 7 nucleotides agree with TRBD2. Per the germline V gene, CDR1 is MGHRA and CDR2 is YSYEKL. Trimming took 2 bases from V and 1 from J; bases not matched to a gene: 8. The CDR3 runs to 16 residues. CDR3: CASSQLRDYPSYEQYF. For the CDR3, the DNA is TGCGCCAGCAGCCAACTCCGGGACTACCCTTCCTACGAGCAGTACTTC.

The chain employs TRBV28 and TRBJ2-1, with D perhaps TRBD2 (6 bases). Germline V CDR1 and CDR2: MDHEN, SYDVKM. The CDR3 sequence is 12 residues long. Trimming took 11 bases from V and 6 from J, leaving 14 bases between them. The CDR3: CAGGTFRNEQFF. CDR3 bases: TGTGCCGGAGGGACCTTCCGCAATGAGCAGTTCTTC.

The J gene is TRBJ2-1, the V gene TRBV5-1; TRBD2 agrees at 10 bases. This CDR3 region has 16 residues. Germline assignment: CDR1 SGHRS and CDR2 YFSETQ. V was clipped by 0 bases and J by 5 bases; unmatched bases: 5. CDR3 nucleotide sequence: TGCGCCAGCAGCTTGGAGAGACTAGCGGGCCACAATGAGCAGTTCTTC. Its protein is CASSLERLAGHNEQFF.

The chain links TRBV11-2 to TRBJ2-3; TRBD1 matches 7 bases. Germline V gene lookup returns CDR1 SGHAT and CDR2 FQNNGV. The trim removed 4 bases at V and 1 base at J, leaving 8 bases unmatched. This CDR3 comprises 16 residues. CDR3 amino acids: CASSSLWDRGTDTQYF. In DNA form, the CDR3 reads TGTGCCAGCAGCTCACTATGGGACAGAGGCACAGATACGCAGTATTTT.

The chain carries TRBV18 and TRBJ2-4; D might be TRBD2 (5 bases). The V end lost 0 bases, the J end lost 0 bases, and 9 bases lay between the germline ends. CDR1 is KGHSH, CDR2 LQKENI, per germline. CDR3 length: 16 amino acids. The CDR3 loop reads CASSPPGDVAKNIQYF. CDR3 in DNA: TGTGCCAGCTCACCACCGGGAGACGTAGCCAAAAACATTCAGTACTTC.

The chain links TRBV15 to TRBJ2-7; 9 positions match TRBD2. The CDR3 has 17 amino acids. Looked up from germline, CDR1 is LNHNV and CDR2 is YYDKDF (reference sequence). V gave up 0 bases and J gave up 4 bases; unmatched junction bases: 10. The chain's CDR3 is CATSREMVASGRYEQYF. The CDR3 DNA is TGTGCCACCAGCAGAGAAATGGTGGCGAGCGGGAGGTACGAGCAGTACTTC.

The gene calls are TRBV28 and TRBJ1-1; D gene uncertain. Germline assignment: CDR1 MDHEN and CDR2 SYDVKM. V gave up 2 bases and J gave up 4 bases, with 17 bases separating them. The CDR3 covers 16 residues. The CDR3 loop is CASSLEGPLTATEAFF. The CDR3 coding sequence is TGTGCCAGCAGTTTAGAGGGCCCCCTAACAGCCACTGAAGCTTTCTTT.

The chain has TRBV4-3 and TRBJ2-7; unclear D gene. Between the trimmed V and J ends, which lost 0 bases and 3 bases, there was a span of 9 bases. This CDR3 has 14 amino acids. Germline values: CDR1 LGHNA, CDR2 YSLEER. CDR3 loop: CASSQDRANYEQYF. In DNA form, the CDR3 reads TGCGCCAGCAGCCAAGACAGAGCGAACTACGAGCAGTACTTC.

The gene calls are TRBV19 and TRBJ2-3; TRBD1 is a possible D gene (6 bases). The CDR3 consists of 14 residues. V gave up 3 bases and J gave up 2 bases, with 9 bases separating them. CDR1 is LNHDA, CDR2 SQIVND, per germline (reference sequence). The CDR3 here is CASSIHRVTDTQYF. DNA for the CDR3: TGTGCCAGTAGTATCCACAGGGTCACAGATACGCAGTATTTT.

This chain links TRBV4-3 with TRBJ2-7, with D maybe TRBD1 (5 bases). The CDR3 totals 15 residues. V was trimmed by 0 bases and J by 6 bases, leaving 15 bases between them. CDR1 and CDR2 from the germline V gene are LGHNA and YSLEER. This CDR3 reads CASSQEGVESAEQYF. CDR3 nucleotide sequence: TGCGCCAGCAGCCAAGAAGGGGTGGAATCCGCCGAGCAGTACTTC.

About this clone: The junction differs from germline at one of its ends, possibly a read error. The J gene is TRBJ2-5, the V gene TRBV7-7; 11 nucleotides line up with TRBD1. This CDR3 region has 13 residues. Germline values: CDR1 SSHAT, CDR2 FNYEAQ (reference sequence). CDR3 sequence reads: CASSLGTGGDQYF. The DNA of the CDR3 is TGTGCTAGCAGCTTAGGGACAGGGGGTGACCAGTACTTC.

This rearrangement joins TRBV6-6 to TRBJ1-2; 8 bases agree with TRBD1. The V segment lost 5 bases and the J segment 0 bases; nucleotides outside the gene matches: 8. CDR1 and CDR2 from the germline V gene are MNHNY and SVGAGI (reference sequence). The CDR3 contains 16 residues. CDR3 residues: CASSPPDRGPNYGYTF. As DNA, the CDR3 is TGTGCCAGCAGTCCACCAGACAGGGGACCTAACTATGGCTACACCTTC.

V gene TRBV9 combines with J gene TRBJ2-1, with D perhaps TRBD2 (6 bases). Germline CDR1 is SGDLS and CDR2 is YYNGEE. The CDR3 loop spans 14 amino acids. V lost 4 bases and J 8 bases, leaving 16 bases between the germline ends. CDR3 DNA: TGTGCCAGCAGCCCTGGTGGTAGCGGCGATGAGCAGTTCTTC. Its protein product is CASSPGGSGDEQFF.

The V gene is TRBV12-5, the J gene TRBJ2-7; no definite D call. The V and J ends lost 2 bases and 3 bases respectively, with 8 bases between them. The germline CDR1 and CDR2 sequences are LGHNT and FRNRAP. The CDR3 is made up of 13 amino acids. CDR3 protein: CASGLPSDYEQYF. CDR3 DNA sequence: TGTGCTAGTGGTTTGCCCAGCGACTACGAGCAGTACTTC.

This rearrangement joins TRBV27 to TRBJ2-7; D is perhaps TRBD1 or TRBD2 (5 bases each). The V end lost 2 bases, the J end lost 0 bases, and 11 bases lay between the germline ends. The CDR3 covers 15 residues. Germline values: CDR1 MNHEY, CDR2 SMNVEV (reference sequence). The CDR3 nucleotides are TGTGCCAGCAGTTTAGGGAGACAGCTCTCCTACGAGCAGTACTTC. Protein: CASSLGRQLSYEQYF.

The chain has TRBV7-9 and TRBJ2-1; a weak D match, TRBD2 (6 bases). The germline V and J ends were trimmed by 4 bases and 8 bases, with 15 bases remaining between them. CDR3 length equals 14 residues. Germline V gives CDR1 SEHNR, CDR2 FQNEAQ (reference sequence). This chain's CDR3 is CASSWDWGGDEQFF. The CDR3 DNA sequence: TGTGCCAGCAGCTGGGACTGGGGCGGAGATGAGCAGTTCTTC.

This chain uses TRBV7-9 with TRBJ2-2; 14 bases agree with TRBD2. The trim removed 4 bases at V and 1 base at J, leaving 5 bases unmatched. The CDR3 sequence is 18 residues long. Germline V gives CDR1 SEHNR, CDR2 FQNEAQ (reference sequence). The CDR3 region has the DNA TGTGCCAGCAGCTCAGGACTAGCGGGAGGATTGAACACCGGGGAGCTGTTTTTT. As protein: CASSSGLAGGLNTGELFF.

CDR3 sequence reads: CASSQLLDRDGQPQHF. In DNA form, the CDR3 reads TGCGCCAGCAGCCAATTGCTGGACAGGGATGGTCAGCCCCAGCATTTT. The chain uses TRBV4-3 and TRBJ1-5; 8 bases match TRBD1. V shed 2 bases, J shed 6 bases, and the junction held 9 bases outside the gene matches. The CDR3 runs 16 residues. CDR1 and CDR2 from the germline V gene are LGHNA and YSLEER.

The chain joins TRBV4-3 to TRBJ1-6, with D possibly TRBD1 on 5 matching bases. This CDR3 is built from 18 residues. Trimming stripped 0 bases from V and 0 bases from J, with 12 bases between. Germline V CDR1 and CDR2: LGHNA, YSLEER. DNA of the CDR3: TGCGCCAGCAGCCAAGACCCCAGGGAGGTCTCCTATAATTCACCCCTCCACTTT. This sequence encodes CASSQDPREVSYNSPLHF.

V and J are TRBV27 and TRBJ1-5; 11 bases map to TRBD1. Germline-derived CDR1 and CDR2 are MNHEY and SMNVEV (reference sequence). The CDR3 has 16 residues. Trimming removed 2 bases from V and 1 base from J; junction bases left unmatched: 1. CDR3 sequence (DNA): TGTGCCAGCAGTTTAGGGACAGGGGGGAGCAATCAGCCCCAGCATTTT. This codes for CASSLGTGGSNQPQHF.

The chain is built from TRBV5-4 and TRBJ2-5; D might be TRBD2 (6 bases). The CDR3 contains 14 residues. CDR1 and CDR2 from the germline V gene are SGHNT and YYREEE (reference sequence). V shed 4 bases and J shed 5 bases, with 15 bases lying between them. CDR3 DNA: TGTGCCAGCAGCGTCCTCGGGGGTTCGGAGACCCAGTACTTC. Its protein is CASSVLGGSETQYF.

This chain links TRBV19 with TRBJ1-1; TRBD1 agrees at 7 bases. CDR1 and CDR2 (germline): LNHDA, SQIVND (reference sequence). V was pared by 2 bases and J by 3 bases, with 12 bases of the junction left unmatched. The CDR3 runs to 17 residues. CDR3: CASSIRSGQVGYTEAFF. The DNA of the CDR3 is TGTGCCAGTAGTATACGCTCCGGACAGGTAGGGTACACTGAAGCTTTCTTT.

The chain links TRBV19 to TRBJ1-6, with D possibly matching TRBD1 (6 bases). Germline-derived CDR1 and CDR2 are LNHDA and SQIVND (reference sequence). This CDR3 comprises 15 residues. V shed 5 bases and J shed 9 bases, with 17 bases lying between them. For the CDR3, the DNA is TGTGCCAGTAGTCGGGCCGGGGGCTACAGTTCACCCCTCCACTTT. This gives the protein CASSRAGGYSSPLHF.

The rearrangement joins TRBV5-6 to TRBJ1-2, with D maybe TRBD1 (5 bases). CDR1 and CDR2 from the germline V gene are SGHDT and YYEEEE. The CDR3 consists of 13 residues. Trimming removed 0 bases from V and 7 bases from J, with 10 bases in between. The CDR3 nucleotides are TGTGCCAGCAGCTTGGCCGGGGGTACTGGCTACACCTTC. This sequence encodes CASSLAGGTGYTF.

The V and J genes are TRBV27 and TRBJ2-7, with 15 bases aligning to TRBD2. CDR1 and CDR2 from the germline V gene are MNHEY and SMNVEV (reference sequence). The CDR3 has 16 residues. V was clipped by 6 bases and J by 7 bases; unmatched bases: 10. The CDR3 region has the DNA TGTGCCAGCAGCGGCCTGGGACTAGCGGGAGGTGAAGAGCAGTACTTC. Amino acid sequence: CASSGLGLAGGEEQYF.

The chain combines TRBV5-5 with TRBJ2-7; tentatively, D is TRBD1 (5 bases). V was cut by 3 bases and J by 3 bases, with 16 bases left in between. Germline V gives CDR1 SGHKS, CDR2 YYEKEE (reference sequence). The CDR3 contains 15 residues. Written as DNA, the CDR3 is TGTGCCAGCAGCTGGGGCCCCGACAAGTACTACGAGCAGTACTTC. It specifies CASSWGPDKYYEQYF.